The 10 T cell receptor beta chains below all came from one sample that was sequenced in a study of T cells in localized non-small cell lung cancer. TCRdb's table, derived via immunoSEQ multiplex PCR, lists solely in-frame clones and lacks some. The data contain 25,000 to 30,000 clones, over 80% of them singletons. The material was peripheral blood mononuclear cells, obtained before any cancer treatment. The receptor set was obtained from a woman aged 40 to 75 with stage III lung adenocarcinoma.

This chain connects TRBV6-1 to TRBJ1-1, with 7 bases matching TRBD1. Germline V CDR1 and CDR2: MNHNS, SASEGT. This CDR3 is built from 14 residues. J lost 5 bases, V lost 7 bases, and 10 bases had no gene match. CDR3 sequence reads: CASTNDRERTEAFF. The CDR3 nucleotides are TGTGCCAGCACCAACGACAGGGAAAGGACTGAAGCTTTCTTT.

The genes are TRBV5-1 and TRBJ2-5; the match to TRBD1 covers 7 bases. Germline values: CDR1 SGHRS, CDR2 YFSETQ. The V and J ends lost 4 bases and 2 bases, in that order; junction bases with no gene match: 5. The CDR3 has 14 residues. The DNA of the CDR3 is TGCGCCAGCAGCAGGGGACAGTTACAAGAGACCCAGTACTTC. This codes for CASSRGQLQETQYF.

The gene calls are TRBV5-6 and TRBJ1-2, with TRBD1 matching 7 bases. The CDR3 has 14 residues. Germline V gene sequence: CDR1 SGHDT, CDR2 YYEEEE. J was trimmed by 3 bases and V by 5 bases; bases with no gene match: 7. CDR3 sequence: CASSSGGHHYGYTF. CDR3 nucleotide sequence: TGTGCCAGCAGTTCAGGGGGGCATCACTATGGCTACACCTTC.

The rearrangement joins TRBV4-2 to TRBJ1-5, with TRBD1 matching 7 bases. The germline V gene has CDR1 LGHNA and CDR2 YNFKEQ. V trimming: 4 bases; J trimming: 7 bases; junction bases outside the gene matches: 7. The CDR3 loop spans 14 amino acids. The DNA for the CDR3 is TGTGCCAGCAGCCCTGTGACAGGGAAACAGCCCCAGCATTTT. The encoded protein is CASSPVTGKQPQHF.

The rearrangement links TRBV11-2 to TRBJ2-7, with a weak D call TRBD2 (6 bases). Germline V gene data show CDR1 as SGHAT and CDR2 as FQNNGV. The CDR3 consists of 14 residues. V gave up 5 bases and J gave up 4 bases, with 15 bases separating them. The CDR3 reads CASSRDGAGYEQYF. DNA for the CDR3: TGTGCCAGCAGCAGGGACGGGGCGGGGTACGAGCAGTACTTC.

V gene TRBV7-8 combines with J gene TRBJ2-5; maybe TRBD2 (5 bases). The V gene lost 6 bases and the J gene lost 4 bases, with 12 bases spanning the gap. Per the germline V gene, CDR1 is SGHVS and CDR2 is FQNEAQ. CDR3 size: 13 residues. Here the CDR3 reads CASSLSGAETQYF. The CDR3 DNA follows: TGTGCCAGCAGTTTGAGCGGAGCAGAGACCCAGTACTTC.

This chain links TRBV7-8 with TRBJ2-5; D possibly corresponds to TRBD2 (5 bases). The V end was cut by 3 bases, the J end by 10 bases, with 12 bases between. CDR1 SGHVS and CDR2 FQNEAQ come from the germline V gene. There are 12 residues in the CDR3. The CDR3 reads CASSFPRAVQYF. The CDR3 DNA reads as TGTGCCAGCAGCTTTCCGCGGGCTGTCCAGTACTTC.

This chain uses TRBV28 with TRBJ1-2, with D maybe TRBD1 (6 bases). The CDR3 has 13 residues. Per germline, CDR1 MDHEN and CDR2 SYDVKM. Trimming took off 5 bases at V and 5 bases at J, with 12 bases between the two ends. Here the CDR3 DNA reads TGTGCCAGCAGTCCCGGACAGTATTATGGCTACACCTTC. Translation gives CASSPGQYYGYTF.

V is TRBV13 and J is TRBJ2-7, with TRBD1 matching over 9 bases. Germline CDR1 and CDR2: PRHDT and FYEKMQ (reference sequence). The CDR3 has 14 amino acids. The V and J ends lost 5 bases and 5 bases, in that order; junction bases with no gene match: 7. This CDR3 is CASSPGTGRNEQYF. DNA of the CDR3: TGTGCCAGCAGCCCGGGGACAGGGAGGAACGAGCAGTACTTC.

The J gene is TRBJ2-5, the V gene TRBV12-5, with D possibly being TRBD2 (5 bases). Trimming removed 2 bases from V and 5 bases from J, with 9 bases in between. The CDR3 runs to 13 residues. Germline V CDR1 and CDR2: LGHNT, FRNRAP. The CDR3 DNA sequence: TGTGCTAGTGGTTTGTCAGGCGGGGAGACCCAGTACTTC. It codes for CASGLSGGETQYF.